The rows below give T cell receptor beta chains drawn from one sample of a study of cytomegalovirus exposure and HLA in healthy donors. TCRdb's copy holds only in-frame clones and misses some; the assay was immunoSEQ multiplex PCR. The sample has 60,000 to 75,000 clones, 90% to 96% seen once. Input material: PBMCs. These receptor sequences come from a man between 18 and 29 years old in good health and CMV-seronegative. Each CDR3 is given with its conserved first and last residue. The D gene is left open where the match is weak. The listing skips clone size in some rows; elsewhere it reads once, few, many or a size class.

cdr3_aa cdr3_nt clone_size v_call d_call j_call
CASSLGLASYNEQFF TGTGCCAGCAGTTTAGGACTAGCATCATACAATGAGCAGTTCTTC - TRBV27 TRBD2 TRBJ2-1
CASSLGEDLETQYF TGTGCCAGCAGCTTAGGGGAGGACCTAGAGACCCAGTACTTC - TRBV13 - TRBJ2-5
CATSSPDGASGRKNNEQFF TGTGCCACCAGCAGTCCAGATGGGGCTAGCGGGAGGAAGAACAATGAGCAGTTCTTC - TRBV15 TRBD2 TRBJ2-1
CASSSTTNTEAFF TGTGCCAGCAGCTCGACAACGAACACTGAAGCTTTCTTT - TRBV7-9 - TRBJ1-1
CATSGGTTEAFF TGTGCCACTTCGGGGGGAACCACTGAAGCTTTCTTT - TRBV28 - TRBJ1-1
CASSPYPPEVSSYNEQFF TGCGCCAGCAGCCCTTATCCGCCGGAGGTCAGTTCCTACAATGAGCAGTTCTTC - TRBV4-1 - TRBJ2-1
CAWSGLAGAETQYF TGTGCCTGGAGTGGACTAGCGGGAGCAGAGACCCAGTACTTC - TRBV30 TRBD2 TRBJ2-5
CASSNIGGGTYNEQFF TGTGCCAGCAGCAACATCGGTGGCGGCACTTACAATGAGCAGTTCTTC - TRBV7-8 - TRBJ2-1
CASSVVGGILETQYF TGTGCCAGCAGTGTGGTGGGAGGAATTCTAGAGACCCAGTACTTC once TRBV6-1 - TRBJ2-5
CASSLDRGGPDTQYF TGTGCCAGCAGCTTAGATAGGGGGGGGCCAGATACGCAGTATTTT - TRBV11-2 - TRBJ2-3
CSVASGQGYEQYF TGCAGCGTTGCGTCTGGACAGGGGTACGAGCAGTACTTC - TRBV29-1 TRBD1 TRBJ2-7
CAVLSGTGELFF TGTGCCGTCCTAAGCGGCACCGGGGAGCTGTTTTTT - TRBV6-1 - TRBJ2-2
CASSFQPGHLMETQYF TGTGCCAGCAGTTTCCAGCCGGGACATTTAATGGAGACCCAGTACTTC - TRBV28 - TRBJ2-5
CASSQAGRGDTDTQYF TGCGCCAGCAGCCAAGCAGGACGGGGGGACACAGATACGCAGTATTTT - TRBV4-1 TRBD2 TRBJ2-3
CASSATGTSKNEQFF TGTGCCAGCAGCGCGACCGGGACTAGTAAAAATGAGCAGTTCTTC - TRBV9 TRBD2 TRBJ2-1
CASSLFFSSGANVLTF TGCGCCAGCAGCTTGTTCTTTAGCTCTGGGGCCAACGTCCTGACTTTC - TRBV5-1 - TRBJ2-6
CASSASTGGEQYF TGTGCCAGCAGTGCTTCGACAGGGGGCGAGCAGTACTTC - TRBV25-1 TRBD1 TRBJ2-7
CASSLRRDQETQYF TGTGCCAGCAGCTTGCGGAGGGACCAAGAGACCCAGTACTTC once TRBV5-4 - TRBJ2-5
CASSHRNFPLDTEAFF TGTGCCAGCAGCCACCGAAATTTCCCATTAGACACTGAAGCTTTCTTT - TRBV7-9 - TRBJ1-1
CSAQGAGELFF TGCAGTGCTCAGGGGGCCGGGGAGCTGTTTTTT - TRBV20-1 TRBD1 TRBJ2-2
CAISGGFSGSSYNEQFF TGTGCCATCAGTGGGGGGTTTAGCGGGAGTTCCTACAATGAGCAGTTCTTC - TRBV10-3 TRBD2 TRBJ2-1
CASSLGGAPDTDTQYF TGCGCCAGCAGCTTGGGCGGGGCGCCCGACACAGATACGCAGTATTTT few TRBV5-1 - TRBJ2-3
CASSFVPQQAGRGTQYF TGTGCCAGCAGCTTCGTTCCACAGCAAGCGGGGCGAGGAACCCAGTACTTC - TRBV7-9 TRBD2 TRBJ2-5
CASSARTSGSSYNEQFF TGTGCCAGCAGCGCTAGGACTAGCGGGAGCTCCTACAATGAGCAGTTCTTC - TRBV7-8 TRBD2 TRBJ2-1
CASSPDSNYGYTF TGTGCCAGCTCACCTGACTCAAACTATGGCTACACCTTC - TRBV18 - TRBJ1-2
CASTRQGGRLNEQFF TGTGCCAGCACCAGGCAAGGCGGGAGGCTTAATGAGCAGTTCTTC - TRBV6-6 TRBD2 TRBJ2-1
CASSIQNRQRNTEAFF TGTGCCAGTAGTATCCAAAACCGACAGAGAAACACTGAAGCTTTCTTT - TRBV19 - TRBJ1-1
CASSQESANGDTQYF TGCGCCAGCAGCCAAGAGAGCGCAAACGGGGATACGCAGTATTTT - TRBV4-3 - TRBJ2-3
CASSLATGTYEQYF TGTGCCAGCAGTTTAGCAACAGGGACCTACGAGCAGTACTTC - TRBV27 - TRBJ2-7